This note documents a single TCR beta chain sequence. As yet, its antigen is unknown. Sequencing was performed with immunoSEQ multiplex PCR; in TCRdb, only in-frame clones are kept and a portion is missing. The sample comprises about 100,000 clones, about 89% of which are singletons, and 4.2% rests with the top ten. This specimen belongs to a study of T cell responses to AZD1222 COVID-19 vaccine. This CDR3 is built from 13 residues. The V end was cut by 6 bases, the J end by 5 bases, with 13 bases between. The germline V gene encodes CDR1 MNHEY and CDR2 SMNVEV (reference sequence). Broader study findings: Donors in the cohort were predominantly white British and more often female, and clonal diversity was possibly underestimated.

This clonotype originated in an adult in good health. The material sequenced was peripheral blood, taken on day 0 of MenACWY control vaccination. V and J are TRBV27 and TRBJ1-2; a possible D gene is TRBD1 (5 bases). CDR3 DNA: TGTGCCAGCAGAGACGGGGGTGGGTATGGCTACACCTTC. As protein: CASRDGGGYGYTF.